These T cell receptor beta chains were read from a single sample in a study of T cells in Graves' hyperthyroidism and ophthalmopathy. TCRdb re-called the multiplex PCR reads with MiXCR, one entry per CDR3 protein. The sample lists about 420,000 distinct CDR3 sequences; 15% to 19% were seen once. The sample consisted of blood. Receptor source: a woman between 18 and 30 years old with Graves' hyperthyroidism. The conserved cysteine and the conserved F or W are not part of the CDR3 here. The D gene is left open where the match is weak.

j_call,v_call,d_call,cdr3_length,cdr3_aa
TRBJ1-2,TRBV19,NA,11,ASSTRLNYGYT
TRBJ2-5,TRBV12-3/TRBV12-4,TRBD2,19,ASSLVRRGLRLAGVDETQY
TRBJ1-2,TRBV19,TRBD1,13,ASSTQDRGNYGYT
TRBJ1-2,TRBV9,TRBD1,13,ASSPTGGTGSGYT
TRBJ2-2,TRBV11-2,TRBD2,15,ASRWTSGRASTGELF
TRBJ2-7,TRBV7-8,TRBD1,17,ASSLRGLRGGNPSYEQY
TRBJ2-3,TRBV6-1,TRBD1,12,AGRDREYTDTQY
TRBJ1-1,TRBV5-1,NA,13,ASSLGNRLNTEAF
TRBJ1-4,TRBV15,NA,11,ATRGAPVEKLF
TRBJ2-1,TRBV9,NA,11,ASSATSVNEQF
TRBJ2-2,TRBV4-2,NA,13,ASSPWTGGTGELF
TRBJ1-1,TRBV30,NA,12,AWISAPLTTEAF
TRBJ1-3,TRBV6-2/TRBV6-3,NA,12,ASSYLGPGNTIY
TRBJ2-1,TRBV7-9,TRBD2,17,ASSLPPWRGGVSYNEQF
TRBJ2-3,TRBV19,TRBD2,13,ASSSLADLRDTQY
TRBJ2-3,TRBV7-3,NA,13,ASSFGLGYTDTQY
TRBJ2-5,TRBV4-1,TRBD1,14,ASSQGPGQVSETQY
TRBJ1-2,TRBV2,TRBD1,12,ASSDRGLGYGYT
TRBJ2-1,TRBV15,TRBD2,15,ATSREGGGGSYNEQF
TRBJ2-3,TRBV12-5,NA,11,ASGSGGTDTQY
TRBJ1-1,TRBV5-4,NA,10,ATRWYAGEAF
TRBJ1-5,TRBV6-2/TRBV6-3,NA,12,ATRSPRGDQPQH
TRBJ2-1,TRBV7-9,TRBD1,13,ASSLGSGTGNEQF
TRBJ2-1,TRBV6-1,TRBD2,14,ASFPQLAGGYNEQF
TRBJ2-7,TRBV10-3,NA,11,AITDGGSHEQY
TRBJ1-4,TRBV27,NA,12,ASSWRHGDEKLF
TRBJ2-4,TRBV19,TRBD1,13,ASSIGAGGMDIQY
TRBJ2-5,TRBV14,NA,14,ASSQVYQGGQETQY
TRBJ1-5,TRBV4-1,NA,16,ASSQDPHQGDSNQPQH
TRBJ2-7,TRBV6-1,TRBD1,13,ASSPYGTGRNEQY
TRBJ1-5,TRBV19,TRBD1,16,ASSIGTGAGGSNQPQH
TRBJ2-7,TRBV5-4,TRBD1,13,ASSPQGGQSYEQY
TRBJ2-1,TRBV3-1,NA,9,ASSFVNEQF
TRBJ1-4,TRBV20-1,NA,11,SAPGTAEEKLF
TRBJ2-7,TRBV20-1,TRBD1,13,SARAGTGGWWEQY
TRBJ2-1,TRBV7-8,TRBD2,16,ASSTSRTSGSSYNEQF
TRBJ2-3,TRBV5-1,TRBD2,13,ASFPSGGHADTQY
TRBJ2-3,TRBV5-1,NA,12,ASNGGGAADTQY
TRBJ2-5,TRBV28,NA,13,ASSLHGAGQETQY
TRBJ2-5,TRBV15,NA,13,ATSRDPLSYETQY
TRBJ2-1,TRBV3-1,TRBD2,15,ASSQGRLAGAGNEQF
TRBJ2-5,TRBV6-1,TRBD1,12,ATEGTGIGETQY
TRBJ2-3,TRBV9,NA,13,ASSPHLADTDTQY